This TCR beta chain was recorded in a study of cytomegalovirus exposure and HLA in healthy donors (dated by TCRdb to about 2017). Background for the entire study: An earlier analysis of fewer than 750 of the donors reported about 280 Gb of sequence data and some 110 million unique TCR beta sequences obtained from around 170 million T cells. An early release that covered around 590 HLA-typed donors contained around 300 gigabases of sequencing data and 65 million to 100 million unique TCR sequences. Of the roughly 400 genotyped donors, 65% to 90% fell in the genetic ancestry cluster associated with self-reported Caucasian donors. The study aimed to test whether cataloging public T cell receptors could reveal signatures of past pathogen exposure. Using immunosequencing, the study profiled T cell repertoires from 500 to 800 subjects and related those repertoires to cytomegalovirus serostatus. In addition to the first cohort of around 670 subjects, a separate validation cohort of some 120 different subjects was used. High-throughput TCR immunosequencing, statistical association of individual TCRs with disease status, and machine learning were combined to predict cytomegalovirus infection status. A later analysis re-analyzed previously published TCR beta repertoires from 650 to 800 donors and added high-resolution HLA genotyping to study TCR occurrence patterns. Rather than using new phenotypic data, the later analysis identified candidate immune exposures from TCR beta sequences and from how often those sequences occurred across donors. To decide whether each TCR beta V gene segment behaved as functional or pseudogenic, an earlier analysis of nearly 600 of the donors relied on high-throughput TCR beta sequencing. Alongside the repertoire data, information on donor age, sex, ethnicity and CMV serostatus was compiled. Genome-wide SNP genotypes for about 60% of the roughly 670 donors were used in a later genetic analysis, which treated that subset as a discovery cohort. Every repertoire in the discovery cohort had been generated on one and the same sequencing platform. Both class I and class II loci were covered by HLA typing, at four-digit resolution. The number of donors typed differed by locus, with roughly 620-630 for A, B, C, DRB1 and DQB1, around 500 for DQA1, some 570 for DPA1, and approximately 470 for DPB1. Because of strong linkage in the cohort, five DR-DQ haplotypes were treated as single units for association and clustering. Across some 400 genotyped donors of the cohort, an average of about 200,000 unique TCR beta nucleotide sequences per donor were sequenced, and roughly 20% of those sequences were non-productive.

Points on this clone: It has no known antigen specificity. No per-base quality is available; no much larger clone lies one base away.

The CDR3 runs 17 amino acids, cysteine and phenylalanine included. Only the CDR3 part of the read is kept: 51 bases, read in frame from the first base. The germline V gene (reference sequence) supplies CDR1 PRHDT and CDR2 FYEKMQ. The V end gives up 3 bases and the J end 5 bases, leaving 9 bases in the junction not matched to a gene. The paper as a whole reports these results and caveats: Only TCR beta chains were sequenced in this cohort, and the absence of alpha or paired-chain data limited detectable features. In an earlier analysis of 587 of the donors, most TCR beta V segments appeared in productive rearrangements about 87% or about 30% of the time, broadly matching IMGT annotations. A further reported finding was that TCR beta sequences accurately predicted the HLA-A and HLA-B alleles for most subjects in the first cohort. In both the original and validation cohorts, the classifier was reported to diagnose cytomegalovirus status with high specificity and sensitivity. Because counts were too low, roughly 18 rarely observed V segments, including chromosome 9 orphons, were left out of the earlier analysis of 500 to 650 of the donors. Sequencing depth was assumed to be roughly uniform across donors in the presence/absence analyses, though that assumption may not hold. Most TCR sequences were seen in very few donors, while some public TCRs were found in many individuals. A later analysis found that HLA-associated TCR beta chains were more clonally expanded and had lower generation probabilities than equally common non-associated chains. In vitro tests confirmed that three of the cytomegalovirus-associated TCR beta chains recognize cytomegalovirus antigens. In a later genetic analysis, a missense DCLRE1C variant was associated with V-gene and J-gene trimming of TCR beta chains, and the association was replicated in an independent cohort. A total of 164 TCR beta chains were listed by the study as associated with cytomegalovirus. For the cohort, immune exposure information was limited to CMV serostatus. According to a later genetic analysis, donors in an Asian-associated ancestry cluster had fewer N-insertions in productive TCRs than the approximately 690-donor mean. The authors suggested that the approach could potentially be extended to other disease states and immunological phenotypes. At a false discovery rate of 0.05, a later analysis linked around 15,000 TCR beta sequences to specific HLA alleles. According to a later analysis, most CMV-associated TCR beta chains appeared to be HLA-restricted, and the HLA associations seemed to be driven largely by CMV exposure. HLA typing was unavailable for some donors at each locus, so association tests used only the typed subset. Strong co-occurrence of HLA alleles, especially DR and DQ, made assigning TCR associations to individual alleles difficult. Linkage disequilibrium might explain the correlated functional status among segregating V segments, but an unknown experimental factor could not be excluded. In a later analysis, several top co-occurrence clusters were reported to appear linked to parvovirus B19, influenza, CMV and Epstein-Barr virus. According to a later analysis, TCR association rates differed among HLA loci, with DRB1 alleles showing the most associated TCRs and HLA-C alleles showing the fewest. Some IMGT-functional V segments, including TRBV6-2 and TRBV6-3, could not be told apart with the 87-base-pair reads, so those segments were excluded. A cluster of highly shared sequence variants was judged likely to represent a technical artifact of the sequencing pipeline.

The cohort was made up of several hundred healthy bone marrow donors. At the time of sampling, every cohort member was nominally healthy, though immune exposures that went unrecorded were likely present. The donor tested CMV seronegative and was one of the 352 seronegative cohort members. Every donor gave a peripheral blood sample, and the peripheral blood mononuclear cells from that sample were used for TCR beta sequencing. Genomic DNA extraction from the blood cell samples was performed with the Qiagen DNeasy Blood Extraction Kit. Receptors were amplified or captured by the immunoSEQ multiplex PCR assay. For the multiplex PCR, a mixture combining 60 forward primers for TCR Vbeta segments and 13 reverse primers for TCR Jbeta segments was used. Amplification of the CDR3 region of rearranged TCR beta genes was performed with a multiplex PCR assay on genomic DNA. Amplified TCR beta libraries were sequenced as 87-base-pair reads on the Illumina HiSeq System. In the paper's pipeline: A later analysis tallied 70 million to 100 million unique TCR beta chains across the 666 repertoires, and roughly 11 million of those chains were shared by two or more donors. A nearest-neighbor algorithm error-corrected the raw reads and collapsed the reads into unique sequences, merging closely related sequences to remove PCR and sequencing errors. To assign V, D and J gene segments, CDR3 sequences were aligned to IMGT reference sequences. Each retained sequence needed at least a six-nucleotide match to both a V gene segment and a J gene segment. Rearrangements were called productive when the CDR3 lacked stop codons and stayed in frame with V and J; all others were non-productive. CDR3 was defined by IMGT convention, running from the second conserved V-encoded cysteine to the conserved J-encoded phenylalanine. In an earlier analysis of around 600 of the donors, sequences lacking an unambiguous match to a single V gene segment were excluded. In an earlier analysis of approximately 590 of the donors, a V segment was called functional when productive rearrangements were above 56.7%, and segregating when the standard deviation between donors exceeded 5%. A statistical classification framework was developed to diagnose cytomegalovirus status using the catalog of TCR beta chain sequences. In a later analysis, TCR nucleotide sequences were compared against IMGT/GENE-DB human TR gene sequences so that V and J genes could be assigned. Using the TCRdist pipeline, a later analysis assigned CDR3 sequences along with most-parsimonious VDJ recombination scenarios. In a later analysis, every TCR beta chain was defined by the combination of its CDR3 amino acid sequence and its V-gene family, and reads without a unique V-gene family were dropped. A later analysis removed several hundred highly shared, low-generation-probability nucleotide sequences to deal with suspected cross-contamination and a sequencing artifact. A later analysis calculated a clonal expansion index for each public chain from normalized within-repertoire ranks of inferred template counts. In a later analysis, generation probabilities were computed with a VDJ recombination model fitted to out-of-frame rearrangements, and the resulting probabilities were checked against IGoR. A later analysis scored TCR-TCR, TCR-HLA and TCR-CMV co-occurrence with hypergeometric tests, applying a repertoire-size bias correction to TCR pairs. A later analysis estimated false discovery rates by permuting HLA or CMV assignments 20 times. In a later analysis, co-occurring TCRs were grouped using DBSCAN, and TCRdist sequence similarity was added for clustering within HLA-allele-positive subsets. Repertoires with fewer than 30,000 or more than 120,000 public chains, plus five repertoires with anomalous nucleotide sharing, were excluded from co-occurrence clustering. Sourced from immuneACCESS, this table was stored by TCRdb with only in-frame sequences that have V and J called. A share of the clones is absent; for the studies checked, an unresolved V gene accounts for under half, and the remainder has no known explanation. V and J calls and clone size are as listed in that table; D and trimming were resolved from the DNA. For this sample there are some 96,000 clones; under 65% appear just once. The ten most abundant clones make up roughly 3% of the sample.

Sequences were obtained from PBMCs. The V gene is TRBV13 and the J gene is TRBJ2-2; TRBD2 agrees with 10 junctional bases. The source is a man in his sixties in good health and CMV-seronegative. The CDR3 corresponds to CASSFRLAGVHTGELFF. The bases are TGTGCCAGCAGCTTTCGGCTAGCGGGAGTTCATACCGGGGAGCTGTTTTTT.